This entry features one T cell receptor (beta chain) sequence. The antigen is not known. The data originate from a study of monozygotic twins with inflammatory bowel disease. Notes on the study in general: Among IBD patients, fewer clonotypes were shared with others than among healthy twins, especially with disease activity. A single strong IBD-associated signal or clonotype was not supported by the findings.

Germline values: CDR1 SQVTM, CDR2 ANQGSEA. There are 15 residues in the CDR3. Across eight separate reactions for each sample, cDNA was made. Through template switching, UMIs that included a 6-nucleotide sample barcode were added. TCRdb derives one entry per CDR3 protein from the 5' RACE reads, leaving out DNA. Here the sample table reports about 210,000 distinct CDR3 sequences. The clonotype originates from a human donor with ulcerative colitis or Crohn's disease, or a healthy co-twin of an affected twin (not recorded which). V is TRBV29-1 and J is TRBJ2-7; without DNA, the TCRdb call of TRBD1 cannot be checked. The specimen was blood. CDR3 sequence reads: CSVGVTGTGPSEQYF.